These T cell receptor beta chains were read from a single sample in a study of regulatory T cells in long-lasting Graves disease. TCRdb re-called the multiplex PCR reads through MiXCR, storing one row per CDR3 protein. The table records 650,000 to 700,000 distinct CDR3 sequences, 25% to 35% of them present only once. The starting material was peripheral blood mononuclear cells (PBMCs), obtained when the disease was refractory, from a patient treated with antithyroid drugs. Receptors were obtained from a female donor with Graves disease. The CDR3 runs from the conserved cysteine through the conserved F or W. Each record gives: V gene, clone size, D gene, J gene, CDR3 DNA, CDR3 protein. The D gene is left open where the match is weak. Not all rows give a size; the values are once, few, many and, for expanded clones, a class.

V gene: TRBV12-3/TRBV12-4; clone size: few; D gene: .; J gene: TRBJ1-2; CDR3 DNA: TGTGCCAGCAGTATTAGACAGACCGATGGCTACACCTTC; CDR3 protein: CASSIRQTDGYTF
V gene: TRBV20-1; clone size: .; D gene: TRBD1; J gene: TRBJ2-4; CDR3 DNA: TGCAGTGCTAGCGGCAGGGGGCAGAAAAACATTCAGTACTTC; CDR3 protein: CSASGRGQKNIQYF
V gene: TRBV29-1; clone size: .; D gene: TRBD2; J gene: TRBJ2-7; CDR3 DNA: TGCAGCGCTCAAAAAGGACTAGCTCGGGACTACGAGCAGTACTTC; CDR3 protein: CSAQKGLARDYEQYF
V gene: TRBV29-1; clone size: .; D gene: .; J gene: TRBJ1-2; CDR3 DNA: TGCAGCGTTGAAGTACCTGGCTATGGCTACACCTTC; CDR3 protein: CSVEVPGYGYTF
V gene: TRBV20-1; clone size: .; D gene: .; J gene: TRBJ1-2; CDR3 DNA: TGCAGTGCCCCACGGAGGGGGACGCGGGGCTACACCTTC; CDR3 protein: CSAPRRGTRGYTF
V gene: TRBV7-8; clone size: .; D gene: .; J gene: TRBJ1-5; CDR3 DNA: TGTGCCAGCAGCTTAGAAGGGAGATCCATAGCCAATCAGCCCCAGCATTTT; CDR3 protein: CASSLEGRSIANQPQHF
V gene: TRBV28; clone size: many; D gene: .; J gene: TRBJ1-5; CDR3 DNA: TGTGCCAGCAGTTTCGAGCCGAATCAGCCCCAGCATTTT; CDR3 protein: CASSFEPNQPQHF
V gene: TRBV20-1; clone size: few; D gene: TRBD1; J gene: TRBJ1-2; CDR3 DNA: TGCAGTGCTGAAGGGGACAGCACTAACTATGGCTACACCTTC; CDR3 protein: CSAEGDSTNYGYTF
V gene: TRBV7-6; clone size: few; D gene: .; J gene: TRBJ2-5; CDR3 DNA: TGTGCCAGCAGTGACCAGGGGTGGGAGACCCAGTACTTC; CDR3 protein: CASSDQGWETQYF
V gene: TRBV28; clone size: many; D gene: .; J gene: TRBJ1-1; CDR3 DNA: TGTGCCACCATACGATGGGACACTGAAGCTTTCTTT; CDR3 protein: CATIRWDTEAFF